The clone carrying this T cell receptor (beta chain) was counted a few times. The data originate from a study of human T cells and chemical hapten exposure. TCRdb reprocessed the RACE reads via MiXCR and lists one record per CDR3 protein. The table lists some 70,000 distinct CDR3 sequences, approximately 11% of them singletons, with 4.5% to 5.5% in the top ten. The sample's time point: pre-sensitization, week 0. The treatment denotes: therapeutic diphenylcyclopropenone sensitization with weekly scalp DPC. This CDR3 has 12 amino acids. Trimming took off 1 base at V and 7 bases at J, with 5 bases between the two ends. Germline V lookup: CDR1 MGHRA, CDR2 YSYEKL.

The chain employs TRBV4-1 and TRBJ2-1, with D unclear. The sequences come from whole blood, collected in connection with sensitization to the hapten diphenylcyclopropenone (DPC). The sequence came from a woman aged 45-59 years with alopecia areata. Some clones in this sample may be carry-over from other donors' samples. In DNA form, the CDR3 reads TGCGCCAGCAGCCAAGTAAAGAATGAGCAGTTCTTC. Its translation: CASSQVKNEQFF.